The rows below give T cell receptor beta chains drawn from one sample of a study of blood T cell repertoires in COVID-19. Repertoires were generated with immunoSEQ multiplex PCR, while TCRdb's copy carries only in-frame clones and drops some. The sample holds fewer than 350,000 clones, approximately 81% seen once. Sequences were obtained from peripheral blood. The receptors shown here come from a woman aged 60 to 75 with active or convalescent COVID-19. The CDR3 runs from the conserved cysteine through the conserved F or W. The D gene is left open where the match is weak. Only some rows state a clone size, as once, few, many or a class for expanded clones.

>NA|TRBJ1-4|TRBV19|NA
TGTGCCAGTAGTATTGGGCAAGCTAATGAAAAACTGTTTTTT
CASSIGQANEKLFF
>NA|TRBJ2-4|TRBV29-1|TRBD1
TGCAGCGTTGGGGTCGACAGGGTGGGAAACATTCAGTACTTC
CSVGVDRVGNIQYF
>once|TRBJ2-5|TRBV5-4|TRBD1
TGTGCCAGCAGCTTGAGTGGACAGGCCTCTTGGGAGACCCAGTACTTC
CASSLSGQASWETQYF
>NA|TRBJ1-2|TRBV6-5|NA
TGTGCCAGCGGATACGGGTATGGCTACACCTTC
CASGYGYGYTF
>once|TRBJ2-3|TRBV10-3|NA
TGTGCCATCAGTGAGTTCCAGACAGATACGCAGTATTTT
CAISEFQTDTQYF
>NA|TRBJ1-1|TRBV2|TRBD1
TGTGCCAGCGGGATACAGGGGGAAGCTTTCTTT
CASGIQGEAFF
>NA|TRBJ1-4|TRBV11-2|NA
TGTGCCAGCAGCTTAGCTAAAAAACTGTTTTTT
CASSLAKKLFF
>NA|TRBJ2-3|TRBV5-4|TRBD2
TGTGCCAGCAGCTTGGGGGGTAGGCGGGGGGATACGCAGTATTTT
CASSLGGRRGDTQYF
>NA|TRBJ2-1|TRBV12-3/TRBV12-4|NA
TGTGCCAGCAGTTTAAGGGACTTCAATGAGCAGTTCTTC
CASSLRDFNEQFF
>NA|TRBJ1-3|TRBV30|NA
TGTGCCTGGAGCCCCCGTCGGGTTTACAGGATGAGCTCTGGAAACACCATATATTTT
CAWSPRRVYRMSSGNTIYF
>NA|TRBJ1-5|TRBV5-4|NA
TGTGCCAGCAGCTTGGACAGGTCTCATCAGCCCCAGCATTTT
CASSLDRSHQPQHF
>NA|TRBJ2-2|TRBV9|NA
TGTGCCAGCAGCCCCCGGGGGTCCGAGCGGAACACCGGGGAGCTGTTTTTT
CASSPRGSERNTGELFF
>NA|TRBJ2-7|TRBV19|TRBD1
TGTGCCAGTAGTCCGGGGGACAGGGGTACCACCGTCAGCTCCTACGAGCAGTACTTC
CASSPGDRGTTVSSYEQYF
>NA|TRBJ2-5|TRBV5-4|NA
TGTGCCAGCAGCTCAGGAAAGCAAGAGACCCAGTACTTC
CASSSGKQETQYF
>NA|TRBJ2-4|TRBV14|TRBD1
TGTGCCAGCAGCGACAGGGGATCAAAAAACATTCAGTACTTC
CASSDRGSKNIQYF
>NA|TRBJ2-7|TRBV9|NA
TGTGCCAGCAACCCCTCGTGGGAGAGCTCCTACGAGCAGTACTTC
CASNPSWESSYEQYF
>NA|TRBJ2-7|TRBV5-4|TRBD2
TGTGCCACGGGGGGGTCCAACTACGAGCAGTACTTC
CATGGSNYEQYF
>NA|TRBJ1-1|TRBV7-8|TRBD1
TGTGCCAGCAGCTTACAGGGGGCCCTGAACACTGAAGCTTTCTTT
CASSLQGALNTEAFF
>NA|TRBJ2-3|TRBV6-5|NA
TGTGCCAGCACGCGGATCACAGGGATAGATACGCAGTATTTT
CASTRITGIDTQYF
>NA|TRBJ2-3|TRBV7-8|TRBD1
TGTGCCAGCAGCTTACAAATACGGGACAGGGGACCAGATACGCAGTATTTT
CASSLQIRDRGPDTQYF
>NA|TRBJ1-2|TRBV4-1|NA
TGCGCCAGCGAAGCCTATGGCTACACCTTC
CASEAYGYTF
>NA|TRBJ2-7|TRBV23-1|TRBD2
TGCGCCAGCAGTCAACGTGCGGGGGACTACCTTTGGGGCGAGCAGTACTTC
CASSQRAGDYLWGEQYF
>NA|TRBJ2-1|TRBV5-6|NA
TGTGCCAGCAGCTTGGTTTTCGATAGCTCCTACAATGAGCAGTTCTTC
CASSLVFDSSYNEQFF
>NA|TRBJ1-2|TRBV19|TRBD1
TGTGCCAGTAGTATGGGACAGCCCGCTAACTATGGCTACACCTTC
CASSMGQPANYGYTF
>NA|TRBJ2-3|TRBV7-3|NA
TGTGCCAGCAGCTTAAGCCTAGGAGGTGGCACAGATACGCAGTATTTT
CASSLSLGGGTDTQYF
>NA|TRBJ2-5|TRBV7-9|TRBD2
TGTGCCAGCAGCCCAGCGGGGGGATTCCAAGAGACCCAGTACTTC
CASSPAGGFQETQYF
>NA|TRBJ2-1|TRBV19|TRBD1
TGTGCCAGTAAGGGGGGACAGGACCATGAGCAGTTCTTC
CASKGGQDHEQFF
>once|TRBJ1-2|TRBV13|NA
TGTGCCAGCAGCTCCAGTGGGGGCCTCTACACCTTC
CASSSSGGLYTF